This entry lists 18 T cell receptor beta chains sequenced from one sample in a study of blood T cell repertoires in COVID-19 (dated by TCRdb to 2020 to 2022). The method was the immunoSEQ multiplex PCR assay. What TCRdb holds here is the immuneACCESS table cut down to in-frame rearrangements. Part of the clones is not present; checked against another copy, under half of the missing clones reflect an unresolved V gene, and the others are unexplained. The sample contains about 41,000 clones, 75% to 85% of them found a single time. 27% of the sample comes from the top ten. Specimen: peripheral blood. Receptor source: an elderly man with acute or convalescent COVID-19.

The rearrangement joins TRBV6-5 to TRBJ1-5; TRBD1 agrees at 9 bases. CDR1 and CDR2 from the germline V gene are MNHEY and SVGAGI. The CDR3 is made up of 14 amino acids. V lost 6 bases and J lost 5; bases outside the gene matches: 5. The CDR3: CASSDTGGYQPQHF. DNA of the CDR3: TGTGCCAGCAGCGATACAGGGGGCTATCAGCCCCAGCATTTT.

This clone was seen at least ten times. The genes are TRBV18 and TRBJ1-1, with D possibly TRBD1 on 6 matching bases. V lost 6 bases to trimming and J lost 0 bases, with 14 bases between them. This CDR3 has 15 amino acids. The germline gives CDR1 KGHSH, CDR2 LQKENI. The CDR3 protein is CASSLNGQLNTEAFF. CDR3 sequence (DNA): TGTGCCAGCTCGCTAAACGGACAGTTGAACACTGAAGCTTTCTTT.

The rearrangement links TRBV18 to TRBJ2-1, with D perhaps TRBD1 (6 bases). The germline V gene encodes CDR1 KGHSH and CDR2 LQKENI. The CDR3 totals 14 residues. V was shortened by 3 bases and J by 8 bases, with 14 bases between the two germline ends. CDR3 DNA sequence: TGTGCCAGCTCACCGCGACTACAGGGAGATGAGCAGTTCTTC. Translation: CASSPRLQGDEQFF.

The sample holds a few counts of this clone. The J gene is TRBJ1-2, the V gene TRBV5-1; 7 bases align to TRBD1. Germline V gene sequence: CDR1 SGHRS, CDR2 YFSETQ. The CDR3 is 14 residues long. V lost 3 bases and J lost 4; bases outside the gene matches: 6. This CDR3 is CASSSGQETYGYTF. CDR3 nucleotide sequence: TGCGCCAGCAGCTCCGGACAGGAGACCTATGGCTACACCTTC.

The gene calls are TRBV19 and TRBJ2-3, with D hard to call. Germline CDR1 reads LNHDA; CDR2 reads SQIVND (reference sequence). This CDR3 is 12 amino acids long. V lost 6 bases and J 6 bases, leaving 10 bases between the germline ends. The CDR3 region is CASSPTGDTQYF. CDR3 coding DNA: TGTGCCAGTAGCCCGACCGGGGATACGCAGTATTTT.

The V gene is TRBV7-9, the J gene TRBJ2-1; a possible D gene is TRBD1 (5 bases). Germline V gives CDR1 SEHNR, CDR2 FQNEAQ (reference sequence). The CDR3 sequence is 12 residues long. V was pared by 5 bases and J by 7 bases, with 9 bases between. The CDR3 sequence: CASSQYRNEQFF. The CDR3, as DNA: TGTGCCAGCAGCCAATACAGGAATGAGCAGTTCTTC.

This clone was counted only a few times. The chain employs TRBV20-1 and TRBJ1-1; D gene unclear. The CDR3 runs to 11 residues. Per the germline V gene, CDR1 is DFQATT and CDR2 is SNEGSKA (reference sequence). V lost 1 base and J lost 5, with 5 bases in between. CDR3 amino acids: CSARVATEAFF. The CDR3 nucleotides read TGCAGTGCTAGAGTAGCGACTGAAGCTTTCTTT.

This clone was counted at least ten times. This chain uses TRBV10-3 with TRBJ1-1; TRBD1 might be the D (5 bases). Per germline, CDR1 ENHRY and CDR2 SYGVKD. V shed 6 bases and J shed 1 base, with 12 bases lying between them. This CDR3 comprises 14 residues. The CDR3 DNA reads TGTGCCATCAGACCGGGGGGGACGAACACTGAAGCTTTCTTT. Translation gives CAIRPGGTNTEAFF.

The V and J genes are TRBV11-2 and TRBJ2-7; 13 bases map to TRBD2. J was trimmed by 7 bases and V by 6 bases; bases with no gene match: 6. This CDR3 comprises 14 residues. Germline lookup yields CDR1 SGHAT and CDR2 FQNNGV. The CDR3 sequence: CASRGLAGNREQYF. DNA of the CDR3: TGTGCCAGCAGGGGACTAGCGGGGAATCGGGAGCAGTACTTC.

The rearrangement joins TRBV20-1 to TRBJ1-3; tentative D call: TRBD1 (5 bases). CDR1 and CDR2 from the germline V gene are DFQATT and SNEGSKA (reference sequence). This CDR3 is built from 16 residues. Trimming took off 3 bases at V and 2 bases at J, with 17 bases between the two ends. As DNA, the CDR3 is TGCAGTGCTAGTTGGCAGGGTTCTAGTCCTGGAAACACCATATATTTT. Its protein is CSASWQGSSPGNTIYF.

This chain links TRBV27 with TRBJ1-6; 7 nucleotides agree with TRBD1. Germline-derived CDR1 and CDR2 are MNHEY and SMNVEV (reference sequence). The CDR3 has 14 amino acids. Trimming cost V 6 bases and J 3 bases; bases outside gene matches: 2. This CDR3 reads CASSRGSYNSPLHF. CDR3 sequence (DNA): TGTGCCAGCAGCAGGGGGAGCTATAATTCACCCCTCCACTTT.

This chain joins TRBV6-5 and TRBJ2-1, with 12 bases aligning to TRBD2. Trimming at V came to 7 bases and at J to 9 bases, leaving 10 bases not matched to a gene. Germline loops: CDR1 MNHEY, CDR2 SVGAGI. The CDR3 runs 15 residues. DNA for the CDR3: TGTGCCAGCAACACTGGACTAGCGGGAAGCGGTGAGCAGTTCTTC. Translation: CASNTGLAGSGEQFF.

The chain employs TRBV7-9 and TRBJ2-7; 10 nucleotides agree with TRBD2. Germline CDR1 reads SEHNR; CDR2 reads FQNEAQ (reference sequence). The CDR3 is 17 residues long. V lost 4 bases and J lost 5; bases outside the gene matches: 14. CDR3 DNA: TGTGCCAGCAGCTGGGCCTCCACGGGACTAGCGACCCACGAGCAGTACTTC. Protein sequence: CASSWASTGLATHEQYF.

V gene TRBV15 combines with J gene TRBJ1-5; D possibly corresponds to TRBD1 (5 bases). Trimming stripped 0 bases from V and 2 bases from J, with 20 bases between. The CDR3 has 19 residues. Germline V gives CDR1 LNHNV, CDR2 YYDKDF (reference sequence). Written as DNA, the CDR3 is TGTGCCACCAGCAGAGATCTTCAACAGGCTCCGACGGGCAATCAGCCCCAGCATTTT. It is translated as CATSRDLQQAPTGNQPQHF.

This chain connects TRBV6-5 to TRBJ1-4, with D possibly TRBD1 on 5 matching bases. This CDR3 spans 15 amino acids. Looked up from germline, CDR1 is MNHEY and CDR2 is SVGAGI. V lost 5 bases to trimming and J lost 0 bases, with 10 bases between them. CDR3 loop: CASSTKGATNEKLFF. The CDR3 nucleotides are TGTGCCAGCAGTACAAAAGGGGCAACTAATGAAAAACTGTTTTTT.

V usage is TRBV5-6 and J usage is TRBJ2-7; D ambiguous. CDR3 length equals 11 residues. Germline V gives CDR1 SGHDT, CDR2 YYEEEE. V lost 5 bases and J 1 base, leaving 4 bases between the germline ends. The CDR3 spells CASSQSYEQYF. CDR3 sequence (DNA): TGTGCCAGCAGTCAGTCCTACGAGCAGTACTTC.

With regard to this clone: The sample contains more than one DNA sequence encoding this CDR3. This chain joins TRBV7-2 and TRBJ1-4, with TRBD1 identical over 9 bases. This CDR3 region has 15 residues. Germline V gene sequence: CDR1 SGHTA, CDR2 FQGNSA. J lost 7 bases, V lost 5 bases, and 8 bases had no gene match. The CDR3 is CASSQGQGGGEKLFF. CDR3 in DNA: TGTGCCAGCAGCCAGGGACAGGGAGGAGGTGAAAAACTGTTTTTT.

V usage is TRBV5-4 and J usage is TRBJ2-3; 14 bases are shared with TRBD2. Germline CDR1 is SGHNT and CDR2 is YYREEE (reference sequence). V gave up 2 bases and J gave up 1 base; unmatched junction bases: 9. The CDR3 spans 19 residues. CDR3 protein: CASSLLRTSGRYGTDTQYF. The CDR3 DNA follows: TGTGCCAGCAGCTTACTTCGGACTAGCGGGAGGTATGGCACAGATACGCAGTATTTT. Looking up the rest from reference TRBV5-4 and TRBJ2-3 gives the full variable domain: ETGVTQSPTHLIKTRGQQVTLRCSSQSGHNTVSWYQQALGQGPQFIFQYYREEENGRGNFPPRFSGLQFPNYSSELNVNALELDDSALYLCASSLLRTSGRYGTDTQYFGPGTRLTVL.